This T cell receptor beta chain was found in a study of blood T cell repertoires in COVID-19. In the study overall: From T cells, B-cell-depleted T cells, or PBMCs came the material, which was cDNA or gDNA.

Patients at the Seattle site were enrolled during active infection and followed longitudinally. Produced via immunoSEQ multiplex PCR; TCRdb's table is partial and in-frame only. The sample yields 150,000 to 200,000 clones, about 83% seen once. Specimen: peripheral blood. The receptor was isolated from a woman older than 75 with COVID-19, enrolled during active disease.

The CDR3 bases are TGTGCCAGCAGTTTGAAGGGACAGGCCTCCAGCTACGAGCAGTACTTC. Translated: CASSLKGQASSYEQYF. This chain uses TRBV27 with TRBJ2-7, with 8 bases that match TRBD1. The CDR3 has 16 amino acids. J was trimmed by 3 bases and V by 3 bases; bases with no gene match: 10. From germline, CDR1 is MNHEY and CDR2 SMNVEV (reference sequence).